The next 7 T cell receptor beta chains were all read from a single sample in a study of PD-L1 blockade in urothelial cancer. Sequencing was performed with immunoSEQ multiplex PCR; in TCRdb, only in-frame clones are kept and a portion is missing. In the table there are roughly 130,000 clones, around 85% of which are singletons. The time point here: pretreatment peripheral blood. Here the sequenced sample was PBMCs, taken around atezolizumab (anti-PD-L1) treatment. The source of these receptors is a man over 45 with urothelial cancer.

This clone was seen once. The rearrangement links TRBV5-4 to TRBJ2-3; 11 bases agree with TRBD2. In germline, CDR1 is SGHNT, CDR2 YYREEE (reference sequence). J lost 0 bases, V lost 3 bases, and 6 bases had no gene match. The CDR3 is 17 amino acids. CDR3 in DNA: TGTGCCAGCAGCTCCGGGACTAGCGGTACCAGCACAGATACGCAGTATTTT. Protein product: CASSSGTSGTSTDTQYF.

This clone was detected only once. J is TRBJ1-2 and V is TRBV6-1; no definite D call. The CDR3 loop spans 14 amino acids. In germline, CDR1 is MNHNS, CDR2 SASEGT. V was clipped by 7 bases and J by 2 bases, with 14 bases between them. This CDR3 is CASTLVHLNYGYTF. Written as DNA, the CDR3 is TGTGCCAGCACCCTAGTACACCTAAACTATGGCTACACCTTC.

The gene calls are TRBV9 and TRBJ1-4; D might be TRBD1 (5 bases). The CDR3 is 16 residues long. CDR1 and CDR2 (germline): SGDLS, YYNGEE. V lost 4 bases and J 8 bases, leaving 21 bases between the germline ends. CDR3 coding DNA: TGTGCCAGCAGCCCAGGCCCCCGGGGGAAGGGCGAAAAACTGTTTTTT. Translating gives CASSPGPRGKGEKLFF.

By sample share, this clone is medium-sized. The V gene is TRBV19, the J gene TRBJ2-7; TRBD1 is a possible D gene (5 bases). CDR3 length equals 15 residues. Trimming pared 5 bases from V and 7 bases from J, leaving 21 bases between. CDR1 is LNHDA, CDR2 SQIVND, per germline (reference sequence). Here the CDR3 DNA reads TGTGCCAGTAGTCCTTTTGGCCGTAGGGGTTTGGAGCAGTACTTC. Translated, it gives CASSPFGRRGLEQYF.

This sequence joins TRBV5-1 and TRBJ2-5; 10 bases are a match to TRBD2. This CDR3 region has 17 residues. Germline V gene sequence: CDR1 SGHRS, CDR2 YFSETQ. With V trimmed by 4 bases and J by 1 base, 10 bases remained unmatched. CDR3 sequence: CASSKSRTSGFQETQYF. Here the CDR3 DNA reads TGCGCCAGCAGCAAGAGCAGGACTAGCGGTTTCCAAGAGACCCAGTACTTC.

The chain employs TRBV2 and TRBJ1-1; 7 positions match TRBD1. V lost 6 bases, J lost 1 base, and 2 bases stayed unmatched. The CDR3 length is 13 residues. The germline V gene has CDR1 SNHLY and CDR2 FYNNEI. Here the CDR3 reads CASRRGRNTEAFF. The CDR3 DNA reads as TGTGCCAGCAGAAGGGGGCGGAACACTGAAGCTTTCTTT.

V and J are TRBV5-1 and TRBJ2-3, with 8 bases aligning to TRBD2. The V segment lost 0 bases and the J segment 4 bases; nucleotides outside the gene matches: 7. Germline V gives CDR1 SGHRS, CDR2 YFSETQ. The CDR3 loop spans 16 amino acids. CDR3 DNA: TGCGCCAGCAGCTTGGGGTCGGGAGGGCCGGCAGATACGCAGTATTTT. This encodes CASSLGSGGPADTQYF.